Presented here are 27 T cell receptor beta chains from one specimen sequenced in a study of blood T cell repertoires in COVID-19. Data came from immunoSEQ multiplex PCR; TCRdb stores just in-frame clones and leaves some out. The sample lists about 56,000 clones, 85% to 90% occurring once. The specimen sequenced was peripheral blood. These TCRs come from a woman aged 60-75 years with COVID-19, enrolled during active disease.

The J gene is TRBJ1-1, the V gene TRBV19; 10 bases align to TRBD1. This CDR3 region has 15 residues. CDR1 LNHDA and CDR2 SQIVND come from the germline V gene (reference sequence). The ends lost 6 bases at V and 3 bases at J; junction bases unmatched: 7. The CDR3 spells CASRGRQGADTEAFF. As DNA, the CDR3 is TGTGCCAGTAGGGGCCGACAGGGGGCGGACACTGAAGCTTTCTTT.

The V and J genes are TRBV4-3 and TRBJ2-3; 8 bases map to TRBD2. The ends lost 3 bases at V and 3 bases at J; junction bases unmatched: 5. The CDR3 spans 15 residues. Per germline, CDR1 LGHNA and CDR2 YSLEER. The CDR3 bases are TGCGCCAGCAGCCACTTCCCTAGCGGGACAGATACGCAGTATTTT. Translating it yields CASSHFPSGTDTQYF.

This clone came up once. The rearrangement uses TRBV11-3 and TRBJ2-4; 8 bases agree with TRBD1. The J segment lost 2 bases and the V segment lost 5 bases, leaving 5 bases of the junction unmatched. Germline values: CDR1 SGHNT, CDR2 YENEEA. The CDR3 contains 15 residues. The CDR3 nucleotides read TGTGCCAGCAGCCCTTGGACAGGGTCCAAAAACATTCAGTACTTC. Encoded protein: CASSPWTGSKNIQYF.

The chain's CDR3 is CASSLAGQGSNQPQHF. The CDR3 DNA reads TGTGCCAGCAGCTTAGCTGGGCAGGGCAGCAATCAGCCCCAGCATTTT. The rearrangement links TRBV7-9 to TRBJ1-5, with D possibly matching TRBD1 (5 bases). With 0 bases removed from V and 1 base from J, the gap between germline ends came to 10 bases. CDR3 length: 16 residues. From germline, CDR1 is SEHNR and CDR2 FQNEAQ (reference sequence).

This clone appeared once. This chain connects TRBV6-2 or TRBV6-3 to TRBJ2-3, with a weak D call TRBD2 (6 bases). Per the germline V gene, CDR1 is MNHEY and CDR2 is SVGEGT. V shed 5 bases and J shed 3 bases, with 18 bases lying between them. This CDR3 region has 16 residues. CDR3 DNA: TGTGCCAGCAGTCCGGGACTCCAAACGGAGACAGATACGCAGTATTTT. Its protein is CASSPGLQTETDTQYF.

This chain connects TRBV3-1 (or the pseudogene TRBV3-2) to TRBJ1-5; 8 nucleotides line up with TRBD1. J was trimmed by 7 bases and V by 4 bases; bases with no gene match: 6. The CDR3 totals 14 residues. Per the germline V gene, CDR1 is LGHDT and CDR2 is YNNKEL (reference sequence). CDR3 residues: CASSPTGDGQPQHF. The CDR3 DNA follows: TGTGCCAGCAGCCCGACAGGGGACGGGCAGCCCCAGCATTTT.

The V gene is TRBV11-3, the J gene TRBJ1-6; weak D call: TRBD1 (6 bases). Germline V gene lookup returns CDR1 SGHNT and CDR2 YENEEA. V gave up 5 bases and J gave up 4 bases, with 9 bases separating them. This CDR3 region has 14 residues. The chain's CDR3 is CASSRTEYNSPLHF. The CDR3 coding sequence is TGTGCCAGCAGCCGGACAGAATATAATTCACCCCTCCACTTT.

This chain uses TRBV5-1 with TRBJ2-1, with D perhaps TRBD2 (6 bases). CDR3 size: 13 residues. V shed 4 bases and J shed 9 bases, with 14 bases lying between them. Germline V gives CDR1 SGHRS, CDR2 YFSETQ. CDR3 DNA: TGCGCCAGCAGCCCCGGGACTGACGGTGAGCAGTTCTTC. Amino acid sequence: CASSPGTDGEQFF.

The V call is TRBV11-2, the J call TRBJ2-1; 7 bases are shared with TRBD2. V shed 7 bases, J shed 6 bases, and the junction held 6 bases outside the gene matches. This CDR3 has 13 residues. The V gene's germline CDR1 is SGHAT and CDR2 FQNNGV. The CDR3 sequence: CASKVPGGNEQFF. CDR3 bases: TGTGCCAGCAAAGTACCGGGGGGCAATGAGCAGTTCTTC.

The table lists this clone with a few counts. The chain joins TRBV3-1 (or the pseudogene TRBV3-2) to TRBJ2-1; no clear D gene. Trimming removed 2 bases from V and 6 bases from J, with 5 bases in between. This CDR3 has 12 residues. The V gene's germline CDR1 is LGHDT and CDR2 YNNKEL (reference sequence). CDR3 residues: CASSQSVNEQFF. The DNA of the CDR3 is TGTGCCAGCAGCCAATCGGTCAATGAGCAGTTCTTC.

The table lists this clone with a count of one. V gene TRBV24-1 combines with J gene TRBJ2-3; TRBD2 agrees at 13 bases. The CDR3 length is 18 residues. V was pared by 3 bases and J by 5 bases, with 10 bases of the junction left unmatched. Per germline, CDR1 KGHDR and CDR2 SFDVKD. CDR3 amino acids: CATSDPLGLAGVGDTQYF. The DNA for the CDR3 is TGTGCCACCAGTGATCCCCTAGGACTAGCGGGAGTTGGAGATACGCAGTATTTT.

This chain uses TRBV10-2 with TRBJ1-5; the match to TRBD1 covers 7 bases. In germline, CDR1 is WSHSY, CDR2 SAAADI. The CDR3 totals 15 residues. Trimming removed 2 bases from V and 9 bases from J; junction bases left unmatched: 10. CDR3 in amino acids: CASSEAGQARGPQHF. The CDR3 DNA reads TGCGCCAGCAGTGAGGCTGGACAGGCCCGCGGGCCCCAGCATTTT.

The chain has TRBV7-9 and TRBJ2-7; 7 bases map to TRBD1. This CDR3 is 13 amino acids long. Losses at the gene ends were 6 bases for V and 0 bases for J; bases not matched to a gene: 2. Germline V gene lookup returns CDR1 SEHNR and CDR2 FQNEAQ (reference sequence). The chain's CDR3 is CASRTGSSYEQYF. The CDR3 nucleotides read TGTGCCAGCAGGACAGGGAGCTCCTACGAGCAGTACTTC. Complete variable domain (other parts from reference TRBV7-9 and TRBJ2-7): DTGVSQNPRHKITKRGQNVTFRCDPISEHNRLYWYRQTLGQGPEFLTYFQNEAQLEKSRLLSDRFSAERPKGSFSTLEIQRTEQGDSAMYLCASRTGSSYEQYFGPGTRLTVT.

The CDR3 loop reads CASSYSFGVIGSENQPQHF. In nucleotides, the CDR3 is TGTGCCAGCAGTTACTCGTTCGGCGTTATTGGCAGCGAGAATCAGCCCCAGCATTTT. The chain uses TRBV6-2 or TRBV6-3 and TRBJ1-5; D unresolved. The CDR3 runs to 19 residues. Trimming took 0 bases from V and 4 from J, leaving 22 bases between them. The germline gives CDR1 MNHEY, CDR2 SVGEGT.

Only a few counts were recorded for this clone. The chain couples TRBV5-6 to TRBJ2-7, with 8 bases identical to TRBD1. The CDR3 has 12 amino acids. Germline V gene data show CDR1 as SGHDT and CDR2 as YYEEEE. V was clipped by 4 bases and J by 6 bases; unmatched bases: 3. The CDR3 protein is CASSRTGLEQYF. The CDR3 DNA is TGTGCCAGCAGCAGGACAGGGCTCGAGCAGTACTTC.

The chain is built from TRBV4-1 and TRBJ1-5; a weak D match, TRBD1 (6 bases). Germline V gene data show CDR1 as MGHRA and CDR2 as YSYEKL. V was cut by 4 bases and J by 7 bases, with 20 bases left in between. CDR3 length: 16 residues. CDR3 nucleotide sequence: TGCGCCAGCAGCCTCACCAGCTCCAGGGGTCCCCAGCCCCAGCATTTT. Translating it yields CASSLTSSRGPQPQHF.

This sequence joins TRBV28 and TRBJ1-2, with 7 bases aligning to TRBD1. This CDR3 region has 15 residues. Germline-derived CDR1 and CDR2 are MDHEN and SYDVKM. Trimming at V came to 3 bases and at J to 3 bases, leaving 7 bases not matched to a gene. In nucleotides, the CDR3 is TGTGCCAGCAGTTTGACGACAGGGTTGGACTATGGCTACACCTTC. Protein product: CASSLTTGLDYGYTF.

The genes are TRBV13 and TRBJ2-3, with 8 bases fitting TRBD1. V was clipped by 2 bases and J by 0 bases; unmatched bases: 7. Germline assignment: CDR1 PRHDT and CDR2 FYEKMQ (reference sequence). The CDR3 loop spans 17 amino acids. Here the CDR3 DNA reads TGTGCCAGCAGCTTAAACCCTGGACAGGGTAGCACAGATACGCAGTATTTT. Translating it yields CASSLNPGQGSTDTQYF.

The CDR3 is CASSPPSGDSRDEQYF. Written as DNA, the CDR3 is TGTGCCAGCTCACCACCATCCGGTGACTCCAGAGACGAGCAGTACTTC. The rearrangement joins TRBV18 to TRBJ2-7, with D hard to call. The CDR3 spans 16 residues. Germline V gives CDR1 KGHSH, CDR2 LQKENI. The V end was cut by 0 bases, the J end by 5 bases, with 17 bases between.

This clone was counted a single time. J is TRBJ1-5 and V is TRBV19; TRBD1 matches at 8 bases. Germline CDR1 reads LNHDA; CDR2 reads SQIVND (reference sequence). The CDR3 length is 17 residues. The V segment lost 4 bases and the J segment 4 bases; nucleotides outside the gene matches: 12. The DNA of the CDR3 is TGTGCCAGTAGTAACTCCGGACAGGGTCGTTGGAATCAGCCCCAGCATTTT. Translating gives CASSNSGQGRWNQPQHF.

The J gene is TRBJ2-1, the V gene TRBV27, with D maybe TRBD2 (6 bases). The germline gives CDR1 MNHEY, CDR2 SMNVEV (reference sequence). The CDR3 runs to 12 residues. Between the trimmed V and J ends, which lost 6 bases and 14 bases, there was a span of 17 bases. This chain's CDR3 is CASSAMGGMEFF. CDR3 DNA: TGTGCCAGCAGCGCAATGGGGGGAATGGAGTTCTTC.

The chain links TRBV29-1 to TRBJ2-1; the match to TRBD2 covers 9 bases. With 3 bases clipped from V and 4 bases from J, the junction kept 7 bases outside the gene matches. The CDR3 is 15 residues long. Germline V gene sequence: CDR1 SQVTM, CDR2 ANQGSEA. The chain's CDR3 is CSVDSGRPLYNEQFF. CDR3 nucleotides: TGCAGCGTTGATAGCGGGAGACCGCTGTACAATGAGCAGTTCTTC.

The chain couples TRBV27 to TRBJ2-3; 8 bases fit TRBD1. The CDR3 runs 13 residues. V trimming: 6 bases; J trimming: 1 base; junction bases outside the gene matches: 0. In germline, CDR1 is MNHEY, CDR2 SMNVEV (reference sequence). CDR3: CASRGQGTDTQYF. In DNA, the CDR3 is TGTGCCAGCAGGGGACAGGGCACAGATACGCAGTATTTT.

The chain combines TRBV29-1 with TRBJ2-7; D is possibly TRBD2 (5 bases). Germline CDR1 reads SQVTM; CDR2 reads ANQGSEA. The V gene lost 1 base and the J gene lost 4 bases, with 17 bases spanning the gap. CDR3 length equals 15 residues. This CDR3 is CSVEGGRGSGYEQYF. In nucleotides, the CDR3 is TGCAGCGTTGAAGGAGGTCGAGGCAGCGGTTACGAGCAGTACTTC.

This clone was picked up one time. The chain is built from TRBV15 and TRBJ1-5; TRBD1 might be the D (5 bases). This CDR3 contains 15 residues. V lost 1 base, J lost 1 base, and 8 bases lay in between. Germline V gene data show CDR1 as LNHNV and CDR2 as YYDKDF (reference sequence). The CDR3 DNA sequence: TGTGCCACCAGCAGAGCCAGGGTAAGCAATCAGCCCCAGCATTTT. Its translation: CATSRARVSNQPQHF.

The chain carries TRBV4-3 and TRBJ1-1; D not certain. Germline CDR1 is LGHNA and CDR2 is YSLEER. CDR3 length: 12 amino acids. With 0 bases removed from V and 7 bases from J, the gap between germline ends came to 6 bases. The CDR3 spells CASSQDRGEAFF. The CDR3 DNA reads as TGCGCCAGCAGCCAAGACCGAGGTGAAGCTTTCTTT.

The chain uses TRBV5-4 and TRBJ1-3; 8 bases map to TRBD1. Germline V gene lookup returns CDR1 SGHNT and CDR2 YYREEE (reference sequence). CDR3 length equals 15 residues. J gave up 2 bases and V 4 bases, and 5 bases lay outside the gene matches. CDR3 coding DNA: TGTGCCAGCAGCCCAGGACAGGGACCTGGAAACACCATATATTTT. Protein: CASSPGQGPGNTIYF. The variable domain in full, with the rest retrieved from reference TRBV5-4 and TRBJ1-3, is ETGVTQSPTHLIKTRGQQVTLRCSSQSGHNTVSWYQQALGQGPQFIFQYYREEENGRGNFPPRFSGLQFPNYSSELNVNALELDDSALYLCASSPGQGPGNTIYFGEGSWLTVV.